The T cell receptor beta chain under discussion was sequenced for a study of graft-versus-host responses after intestinal transplantation. Study-wide background: After anti-thymocyte globulin induction, recipients took tacrolimus and steroids for roughly three years.

Per the germline V gene, CDR1 is MGHRA and CDR2 is YSYEKL. Unmatched junction bases numbered 5, after V lost 2 bases and J lost 5 bases. There are 15 residues in the CDR3. The table came from immunoSEQ multiplex PCR; TCRdb's copy has only in-frame clones and leaves some out. The repertoire holds 13,000 or so clones, with just under 75% as singletons. Points on this clone: Its antigen is currently unknown.

From the graft tissue, intraepithelial and lamina propria lymphocytes were released through processing. Study findings and constraints: Patients with graft-donor T cell macrochimerism had high graft-versus-host to host-versus-graft clonal ratios in allografts. GvH clonotypes were identified within recipient marrow, with a subset emerging first in ileum or blood.

This clonotype was obtained from a human patient who received an intestinal transplant, so some T cells may come from the graft donor. This chain uses TRBV4-1 with TRBJ1-1, with 10 positions matching TRBD1. This sample comprised ileum tissue, obtained 16 days after intestinal transplant. The CDR3 is CASSQRTGGVTEAFF. As DNA, the CDR3 is TGCGCCAGCAGCCAACGGACAGGGGGGGTTACTGAAGCTTTCTTT.